These 28 T cell receptor beta chains share one sample of origin, sequenced in a study of T cells in women clearing cervical HPV infection. Using immunoSEQ multiplex PCR, the repertoire was profiled, and TCRdb retains in-frame clones only, with some absent. Reported are roughly 22,000 clones; the ten largest clones contain 12%. The sample comprised blood buffy coat. All receptors come from a woman between 18 and 70 years old with a cervical HPV16 infection that either progressed to CIN3+ or cleared (not recorded which).

This clone is medium-sized by frequency. The read falls 3 residues short of the CDR3 end, and the missing part is taken from the germline J gene. The rearrangement uses TRBV18 and TRBJ2-3, with TRBD2 as a possible D gene (6 bases). Germline V gene lookup returns CDR1 KGHSH and CDR2 LQKENI. The V end was cut by 3 bases, the J end by 4 bases, with 11 bases between. The CDR3 consists of 14 residues. The sequenced CDR3 bases are TGTGCCAGCTCACCCGGGGGAGCGCCAGATACG. It specifies CASSPGGAPDT. In full, the CDR3 is CASSPGGAPDTQYF.

In regard to this clone: Sequencing ends 3 residues short of the CDR3 end; the germline J gene provides the rest. The rearrangement joins TRBV5-1 to TRBJ1-2, with D possibly being TRBD1 (6 bases). V was shortened by 4 bases and J by 2 bases, with 18 bases between the two germline ends. The germline CDR1 and CDR2 sequences are SGHRS and YFSETQ. The CDR3 has 16 residues. CDR3 loop: CASSPQQGWKNYGYTF. The CDR3 bases that were read are TGCGCCAGCAGCCCCCAACAGGGTTGGAAAAACTATGGC.

Comment on this clone: At one of its ends the junction is not consistent with the germline gene, which may arise from a read error. The CDR3 is cut off 3 residues early in the read; its end comes from the germline J gene. This chain uses TRBV18 with TRBJ1-2; no clear D gene. CDR3 length: 13 residues. The V gene's germline CDR1 is KGHSH and CDR2 LQKENI. The CDR3: CASPPIGESGYTF. The CDR3 bases that were read are TGTGCCAGCCCACCAATCGGGGAATCTGGT.

In the case of this clone: The observed sequence ends 3 residues before the CDR3 terminus, with the missing tail filled in from the germline J gene. The V and J genes are TRBV6-2 or TRBV6-3 and TRBJ2-1; a weak D match, TRBD1 (5 bases). The V gene's germline CDR1 is MNHEY and CDR2 SVGEGT. V was pared by 5 bases and J by 8 bases, with 16 bases between. This CDR3 spans 14 amino acids. CDR3 protein: CASSNPGGAHEQFF. CDR3 DNA (partial): TGTGCCAGCAGTAACCCCGGTGGGGCCCATGAG.

As for this clone: The CDR3 extends 3 residues past the end of the read, so its final part is completed from the germline J gene. This sequence joins TRBV6-1 and TRBJ1-5, with TRBD1 as a possible D gene (6 bases). Germline lookup yields CDR1 MNHNS and CDR2 SASEGT. The CDR3 consists of 14 residues. Trimming removed 4 bases at V and 4 bases at J, with 11 bases between. CDR3 bases read: TGTGCCAGCAGTGGGACTGGACAGAATCAGCCC. Residues: CASSGTGQNQP. The entire CDR3 protein reads CASSGTGQNQPQHF.

Notes on this clone: Read data end 3 residues before the CDR3 end; the end is taken from the germline J gene. V and J are TRBV11-2 and TRBJ2-5; D unresolved. The CDR3 has 13 amino acids. Trimming took 4 bases from V and 4 from J, leaving 10 bases between them. Germline CDR1 and CDR2: SGHAT and FQNNGV. CDR3: CASSSQVGETQYF. The covered CDR3 bases are TGTGCCAGCAGCTCTCAGGTAGGAGAGACC. Using reference TRBV11-2 and TRBJ2-5 for the parts outside the CDR3, the full variable domain is EAGVAQSPRYKIIEKRQSVAFWCNPISGHATLYWYQQILGQGPKLLIQFQNNGVVDDSQLPKDRFSAERLKGVDSTLKIQPAKLEDSAVYLCASSSQVGETQYFGPGTRLLVL.

For this clone: From the germline J gene comes the end of the CDR3, since the read stops 3 residues before it. The V call is TRBV7-9, the J call TRBJ1-2; maybe TRBD1 (6 bases). Per germline, CDR1 SEHNR and CDR2 FQNEAQ (reference sequence). The CDR3 consists of 14 residues. CDR3 amino acids: CASNSGGAPYDYTF. The part of the CDR3 DNA that was read is TGTGCCAGCAACTCGGGGGGGGCTCCCTACGAC. The full variable domain, rest sourced from reference TRBV7-9 and TRBJ1-2, is DTGVSQNPRHKITKRGQNVTFRCDPISEHNRLYWYRQTLGQGPEFLTYFQNEAQLEKSRLLSDRFSAERPKGSFSTLEIQRTEQGDSAMYLCASNSGGAPYDYTFGSGTRLTVV.

On this clone: The observed sequence ends 3 residues before the CDR3 terminus, with the missing tail filled in from the germline J gene. The chain is built from TRBV30 and TRBJ2-4; a weak D match, TRBD2 (5 bases). The germline gives CDR1 GTSNPN, CDR2 SVGIG (reference sequence). CDR3 size: 16 residues. The CDR3 DNA, read in part, is TGTGCCTGGAGTGACCTGGGCAGGTATAGAGACTATGGT. It codes for CAWSDLGRYRDYG. The full CDR3 reads CAWSDLGRYRDYGQYF.

Worth noting for this clone: The read finishes 3 residues shy of the CDR3 end, and the germline J gene is used to complete it. The chain has TRBV18 and TRBJ2-1, with 9 bases lining up with TRBD1. Germline V lookup: CDR1 KGHSH, CDR2 LQKENI. V lost 0 bases and J lost 4; bases outside the gene matches: 1. The CDR3 has 15 amino acids. The CDR3: CASSPPGTGYNEQFF. The CDR3 bases that were read are TGTGCCAGCTCACCACCGGGGACAGGGTACAATGAG.

Concerning this clone: The sequenced fragment ends 3 residues before the CDR3 boundary, so the rest is inferred from the germline J gene. The V gene is TRBV2, the J gene TRBJ2-6; no clear D. CDR3 size: 15 residues. CDR1 SNHLY and CDR2 FYNNEI come from the germline V gene. Trimming took 3 bases from V and 0 from J, leaving 6 bases between them. The chain's CDR3 is CASSEARSGANVLTF. CDR3 DNA (partial): TGTGCCAGCAGTGAGGCACGCTCTGGGGCCAACGTC.

As regards this clone: The read terminates 3 residues before the CDR3 end, so the remaining end is supplied by the germline J gene. The chain has TRBV12-5 and TRBJ2-1; unclear D gene. CDR3 length equals 14 residues. Between the trimmed V and J ends, which lost 9 bases and 3 bases, there was a span of 15 bases. Germline V gene data show CDR1 as LGHNT and CDR2 as FRNRAP. The chain's CDR3 is CASALQAYYNEQFF. The DNA read from the CDR3 is TGTGCTAGCGCCCTTCAGGCTTACTACAATGAG. The full variable domain, completed using reference TRBV12-5 and TRBJ2-1, is DARVTQTPRHKVTEMGQEVTMRCQPILGHNTVFWYRQTMMQGLELLAYFRNRAPLDDSGMPKDRFSAEMPDATLATLKIQPSEPRDSAVYFCASALQAYYNEQFFGPGTRLTVL.

As regards this clone: The read terminates 3 residues ahead of where the CDR3 ends, so the germline J gene completes it. The chain joins TRBV20-1 to TRBJ2-5; 7 bases align to TRBD2. CDR1 and CDR2 from the germline V gene are DFQATT and SNEGSKA (reference sequence). The junction had 12 bases not matched to a gene; V was cut back by 0 bases and J by 5 bases. The CDR3 runs 16 residues. Partial CDR3 DNA: TGCAGTGCTAGAGATCAGCGGGCGGGAGCCGTGGAGACC. This translates into CSARDQRAGAVET. The complete CDR3 sequence is CSARDQRAGAVETQYF.

A note on this clone: The DNA ends 3 residues before the CDR3 does, and the rest of the CDR3 is filled in from the germline J gene. The gene calls are TRBV7-6 and TRBJ1-2; D might be TRBD1 (5 bases). Germline loops: CDR1 SGHVS, CDR2 FNYEAQ. This CDR3 is 16 amino acids long. CDR3 loop: CASSLAGRGSYNDYTF. The DNA read from the CDR3 is TGTGCCAGCAGCTTAGCGGGAAGGGGCTCCTACAATGAC.

To note about this clone: The read falls 3 residues short of the CDR3 end, and the missing part is taken from the germline J gene. V gene TRBV2 combines with J gene TRBJ1-2; TRBD1 aligns across 10 bases. The germline V gene has CDR1 SNHLY and CDR2 FYNNEI. This CDR3 is 16 amino acids long. Trimming at V came to 5 bases and at J to 1 base, leaving 7 bases not matched to a gene. The part of the CDR3 DNA that was read is TGTGCCAGCAGTTTCGACAGGGGGCTAGGTAACTATGGC. Protein product: CASSFDRGLGNYG. The CDR3 reads in full as CASSFDRGLGNYGYTF.

Points on this clone: Coverage ceases 3 residues before the CDR3 finishes, and the germline J gene fills in the end. The rearrangement uses TRBV2 and TRBJ1-2; D unclear. The germline V gene has CDR1 SNHLY and CDR2 FYNNEI. This CDR3 region has 16 residues. Deletions cut 1 base from V and 2 bases from J, with 14 bases between. The CDR3 sequence is CASSEGSSRSNYGYTF. The CDR3 bases that were read are TGTGCCAGCAGTGAAGGCTCATCTAGATCCAACTATGGC.

Remarks on this clone: The read ends 3 residues shy of where the CDR3 ends; the end is completed using the germline J gene. V and J are TRBV20-1 and TRBJ2-3; 10 positions agree with TRBD2. This CDR3 is built from 15 residues. J gave up 1 base and V 3 bases, and 4 bases lay outside the gene matches. Germline lookup yields CDR1 DFQATT and CDR2 SNEGSKA (reference sequence). The sequenced part of the CDR3 DNA is TGCAGTGCTAGTAAGCTAGCGGGAGGCACAGATACG. Protein sequence: CSASKLAGGTDT. The whole CDR3 protein reads CSASKLAGGTDTQYF.

Details on this clone: Read coverage stops 3 residues before the CDR3 terminus; the germline J gene supplies the remainder. J is TRBJ2-5 and V is TRBV6-2 or TRBV6-3; TRBD2 matches 11 bases. The CDR3 extends over 17 amino acids. Germline-derived CDR1 and CDR2 are MNHEY and SVGEGT. The V and J ends lost 0 bases and 4 bases, in that order; junction bases with no gene match: 7. The CDR3 DNA, read in part, is TGTGCCAGCAGTTACTCGTCTAGCGGGAGGCTCGGAGAGACC. This gives the protein CASSYSSSGRLGET. The complete CDR3 protein is CASSYSSSGRLGETQYF.

About this clone: The read finishes 3 residues shy of the CDR3 end, and the germline J gene is used to complete it. This chain connects TRBV18 to TRBJ1-2; D is perhaps TRBD1 (6 bases). CDR1 KGHSH and CDR2 LQKENI come from the germline V gene. The CDR3 is 19 amino acids. Partial CDR3 DNA: TGTGCCAGCTCACCGAACGCCGGGACTAGCGGGGGGGGCACAGATACC. Protein sequence: CASSPNAGTSGGGTDT. The CDR3 in full is CASSPNAGTSGGGTDTYTF.

Concerning this clone itself: From the germline J gene comes the end of the CDR3, since the read stops 3 residues before it. J is TRBJ1-2 and V is TRBV18; D possibly corresponds to TRBD1 (6 bases). The CDR3 consists of 15 residues. Germline-derived CDR1 and CDR2 are KGHSH and LQKENI. The CDR3 sequence: CASSPSQGMADTYTF. The DNA read from the CDR3 is TGTGCCAGCTCACCATCCCAGGGGATGGCAGATACC.

About this clone: The read terminates 3 residues before the CDR3 end, so the remaining end is supplied by the germline J gene. This rearrangement joins TRBV10-3 to TRBJ2-3, with 8 bases matching TRBD1. The CDR3 is made up of 14 amino acids. Trimming at V came to 4 bases and at J to 2 bases, leaving 2 bases not matched to a gene. The germline gives CDR1 ENHRY, CDR2 SYGVKD. The CDR3 is CAISGTGFTDTQYF. CDR3 DNA, as far as it was read: TGTGCCATCAGTGGGACAGGGTTCACAGATACG.

Notes on this clone: The sequence runs out 3 residues before the end of the CDR3; the remainder is reconstructed from the germline J gene. The chain recombines TRBV7-7 with TRBJ2-5; 7 bases map to TRBD2. J gave up 5 bases and V 0 bases, and 9 bases lay outside the gene matches. Germline V gene lookup returns CDR1 SSHAT and CDR2 FNYEAQ (reference sequence). This CDR3 spans 16 amino acids. This chain's CDR3 is CASSLAAGGSQETQYF. The CDR3 DNA, read in part, is TGTGCCAGCAGCTTAGCGGCCGGCGGGAGTCAGGAGACC.

Concerning this clone itself: The read finishes 3 residues shy of the CDR3 end, and the germline J gene is used to complete it. The chain is built from TRBV11-1 and TRBJ2-3, with TRBD1 matching 12 bases. This CDR3 has 15 amino acids. The V gene's germline CDR1 is SGHAT and CDR2 FQDESV (reference sequence). The CDR3 is CASSPWDRGQETQYF. The sequenced CDR3 bases are TGTGCCAGCAGCCCATGGGACAGGGGGCAAGAGACG.

As for this clone: Sequencing ends 3 residues short of the CDR3 end; the germline J gene provides the rest. This sequence joins TRBV2 and TRBJ2-1; D gene uncertain. Germline-derived CDR1 and CDR2 are SNHLY and FYNNEI. Trimming shortened V by 9 bases and J by 4 bases, and 13 bases separated the two germline ends. The CDR3 covers 13 residues. The CDR3 reads CARWNSRYNEQFF. The covered CDR3 bases are TGTGCCAGATGGAACAGCAGATACAATGAG.

As concerns this clone: The read stops 3 residues short of the end of the CDR3; the missing end is completed from the germline J gene. The chain joins TRBV19 to TRBJ1-5; D possibly corresponds to TRBD1 (6 bases). The V end was cut by 9 bases, the J end by 6 bases, with 18 bases between. The CDR3 sequence is 14 residues long. Per germline, CDR1 LNHDA and CDR2 SQIVND (reference sequence). CDR3 protein: CASSREGRGQPQHF. CDR3 bases read: TGTGCCAGCAGCCGGGAGGGCAGGGGTCAGCCC.

As concerns this clone: The read gets to within 3 residues of the CDR3 end, and the germline J gene fills in the rest. This chain joins TRBV20-1 and TRBJ1-2, with D maybe TRBD1 (6 bases). Per the germline V gene, CDR1 is DFQATT and CDR2 is SNEGSKA (reference sequence). Trimming stripped 5 bases from V and 1 base from J, with 23 bases between. This CDR3 has 17 amino acids. The sequenced CDR3 bases are TGCAGTGCTCCAATTCCGGGGGGGCTCATGTTTAACTATGGC. This encodes CSAPIPGGLMFNYG. The complete CDR3 sequence is CSAPIPGGLMFNYGYTF.

Concerning this clone: The read terminates 3 residues before the CDR3 end, so the remaining end is supplied by the germline J gene. This sequence joins TRBV5-4 and TRBJ2-5; either TRBD1 or TRBD2 may supply D (5 bases each). Germline CDR1 is SGHNT and CDR2 is YYREEE (reference sequence). Trimming cost V 0 bases and J 5 bases, with 14 bases left between them. The CDR3 sequence is 15 residues long. The covered CDR3 bases are TGTGCCAGCAGCTTGGCCAGGGCTCGAGGGGAGACC. This translates into CASSLARARGET. The full CDR3 is CASSLARARGETQYF.

As for this clone: The CDR3 goes on 3 residues after the read ends, and that part is filled in from the germline J gene. The chain uses TRBV5-1 and TRBJ1-1; D is perhaps TRBD1 (5 bases). The germline CDR1 and CDR2 sequences are SGHRS and YFSETQ. The length of the CDR3 is 13 residues. Trimming stripped 2 bases from V and 3 bases from J, with 8 bases between. CDR3 bases read: TGCGCCAGCAGCTTTTTAGGGGACACTGAA. Encoded protein: CASSFLGDTE. The CDR3, in full, reads CASSFLGDTEAFF.

Partial CDR3 DNA: TGTGCCAGTGGGGGACTAGCCTCGATTGGTGAC. This gives the protein CASGGLASIGD. The whole CDR3 region reads CASGGLASIGDYTF. The V call is TRBV19, the J call TRBJ1-2; the D gene is possibly TRBD1 (5 bases). The CDR3 end is not reached by the read, which stops 3 residues before it; the germline J gene fills it in. Germline V gene lookup returns CDR1 LNHDA and CDR2 SQIVND (reference sequence). The CDR3 contains 14 residues.